Below, one T cell receptor beta chain is given with its context. These data originate in a study of blood T cell repertoires in COVID-19. The wider study: The United States, Italy and Spain supplied acute and convalescent COVID-19 samples.

Original methodology: The authors estimated nucleated cell counts from reference gene primer amplification. Assay: immunoSEQ multiplex PCR; the TCRdb copy retains only in-frame clones and omits some. V and J calls and clone size are copied from that table; D and trimming were computed from the DNA. This sample has 250,000 to 300,000 clones; 80% to 90% occur once, and the top ten carry roughly 5.7%. Trimming removed 4 bases at V and 6 bases at J, with 10 bases between. The CDR3 consists of 12 residues. Sequenced material: peripheral blood. This TCR derives from an elderly man with acute or convalescent COVID-19. The chain combines TRBV12-3 or TRBV12-4 with TRBJ2-7, with D tentatively TRBD2 (6 bases). This CDR3 reads CASSSRGAEQYF. DNA of the CDR3: TGTGCCAGCAGTTCGCGGGGCGCCGAGCAGTACTTC.